A selection of T cell receptor beta chains follows, all from one sample in a study of blood T cell repertoires in COVID-19. The method was immunoSEQ multiplex PCR; TCRdb's version includes in-frame clones alone and lacks a portion of them. Of around 300,000 clones listed, roughly 87% are singletons. The sequenced sample was peripheral blood. Receptor source: a man aged 18 to 29 with active or convalescent COVID-19. CDR3s include the opening cysteine and the closing phenylalanine or tryptophan. The order of the fields is J gene, V gene, CDR3 protein.

J: TRBJ2-5; V: TRBV7-6; CDR3: CASSLVPRGLAGQETQYF
J: TRBJ1-6; V: TRBV6-1; CDR3: CASSDTGDNSPLHF
J: TRBJ2-7; V: TRBV5-1; CDR3: CASSLRQGYEQYF
J: TRBJ2-5; V: TRBV5-1; CDR3: CASSLAQQETQYF
J: TRBJ2-1; V: TRBV6-5; CDR3: CASRGLAGGPDEQFF
J: TRBJ1-1; V: TRBV12-3/TRBV12-4; CDR3: CASTPFEAFF
J: TRBJ2-7; V: TRBV12-5; CDR3: CASGLVQYEQYF
J: TRBJ2-1; V: TRBV3-1/TRBV3-2; CDR3: CASSHGLVNEQFF
J: TRBJ2-5; V: TRBV9; CDR3: CASSVEGRGPYQETQYF
J: TRBJ1-2; V: TRBV13; CDR3: CASRKVLRGPGYTF
J: TRBJ1-4; V: TRBV28; CDR3: CASSPTDRDIEKLFF
J: TRBJ1-1; V: TRBV7-2; CDR3: CASSRRGLSGTEAFF
J: TRBJ1-1; V: TRBV2; CDR3: CASSLRLENTEAFF
J: TRBJ1-4; V: TRBV7-9; CDR3: CASSFPGTAYEKLFF
J: TRBJ1-5; V: TRBV15; CDR3: CATSPGTSVDQPQHF
J: TRBJ2-7; V: TRBV5-1; CDR3: CASRGQGASYEQYF
J: TRBJ1-5; V: TRBV5-4; CDR3: CASSLSPGLNQPQHF
J: TRBJ2-3; V: TRBV29-1; CDR3: CSVESADNRMGLGTDTQYF
J: TRBJ1-2; V: TRBV4-1; CDR3: CASSQDKRQGYGYTF
J: TRBJ2-7; V: TRBV23-1; CDR3: CASRVFLRDNSYEQYF
J: TRBJ2-2; V: TRBV29-1; CDR3: CSVGLTGDTGELFF
J: TRBJ2-3; V: TRBV21-1; CDR3: CASSKGGSPTDTQYF
J: TRBJ1-2; V: TRBV4-1; CDR3: CASSQVGRNPYGYTF
J: TRBJ1-3; V: TRBV20-1; CDR3: CSASAFLSGNTIYF
J: TRBJ1-6; V: TRBV7-9; CDR3: CASRGRDRGLQDSPLHF
J: TRBJ2-7; V: TRBV5-8; CDR3: CASSLALMSYEQYF
J: TRBJ2-3; V: TRBV3-1/TRBV3-2; CDR3: CASSQPTSGMQYF
J: TRBJ2-1; V: TRBV5-1; CDR3: CASGGNEQFF
J: TRBJ1-5; V: TRBV7-2; CDR3: CASSATRGSLGPQHF
J: TRBJ2-1; V: TRBV7-2; CDR3: CASSLVDRGLYNEQFF
J: TRBJ2-1; V: TRBV5-4; CDR3: CASSGQGSSSGRDEQFF
J: TRBJ2-1; V: TRBV9; CDR3: CASNAELAGGNNEQFF
J: TRBJ2-2; V: TRBV2; CDR3: CASSERDVRYTGELFF
J: TRBJ2-5; V: TRBV6-5; CDR3: CASSPTGAGGETQYF
J: TRBJ2-2; V: TRBV18; CDR3: CASSLGLAGLTNTGELFF
J: TRBJ1-1; V: TRBV6-1; CDR3: CASRDWTGDEAFF
J: TRBJ1-4; V: TRBV9; CDR3: CASSVVRAGPPEEANEKLFF
J: TRBJ1-2; V: TRBV18; CDR3: CASSPEGGGYTF
J: TRBJ1-1; V: TRBV4-1; CDR3: CASSKALSGTGDITEAFF
J: TRBJ2-7; V: TRBV19; CDR3: CATRTSGSREQYF
J: TRBJ2-6; V: TRBV28; CDR3: CASSPTGGSGGANVLTF
J: TRBJ1-4; V: TRBV7-9; CDR3: CASSQQTGGYEKLFF
J: TRBJ1-6; V: TRBV5-6; CDR3: CASSLPRAGDLHSPLHF
J: TRBJ2-5; V: TRBV28; CDR3: CASRQDRVETQYF
J: TRBJ2-7; V: TRBV12-3/TRBV12-4; CDR3: CASSDSTYEQYF
J: TRBJ1-2; V: TRBV11-1; CDR3: CASRGLGHGYTF
J: TRBJ2-2; V: TRBV19; CDR3: CASSTSSGRVRSGELFF
J: TRBJ1-3; V: TRBV5-5; CDR3: CASSLDRGAGNTIYF
J: TRBJ2-5; V: TRBV12-5; CDR3: CASGLVLTSGVQETQYF
J: TRBJ2-2; V: TRBV28; CDR3: CASSLLNWGDRGTGELFF
J: TRBJ2-1; V: TRBV14; CDR3: CASSRPRLAESSYNEQFF
J: TRBJ2-3; V: TRBV5-1; CDR3: CASSLAGVVDTQYF
J: TRBJ2-1; V: TRBV11-2; CDR3: CASSPYASGGREQFF
J: TRBJ2-7; V: TRBV5-1; CDR3: CASSLGTEYEQYF
J: TRBJ2-7; V: TRBV3-1/TRBV3-2; CDR3: CASSQFAGREQYF
J: TRBJ1-4; V: TRBV27; CDR3: CASSWGQGNEKLFF
J: TRBJ2-2; V: TRBV14; CDR3: CASSHTQVQNTGELFF
J: TRBJ2-7; V: TRBV6-6; CDR3: CASSYLEAREQYF